This T cell receptor (beta chain) was retrieved from a study of blood T cells in healthy people across ages (dated by TCRdb to between 2015 and 2016). Context from the whole study: In model experiments, template switching captured about one uniquely barcoded TCR beta cDNA molecule for every two T cells. Age-related changes in TCR beta repertoire diversity were measured in the study by deep sequencing normalized with unique cDNA molecular identifiers. The donors were divided into four age groups: young (average around 16 years), middle-aged (approximately 42), aged (approximately 64) and long-lived (around 80). To avoid experimental bias, donors of different ages were distributed randomly across sequencing lanes. For two donors (one aged 18 to 30 and one aged 80 or older), the study analyzed two additional independent replicas of 1 million unique cDNA reads from the same blood draw.

CDR1 SQVTM and CDR2 ANQGSEA are derived from the germline V gene. Including cysteine and phenylalanine, the CDR3 has 14 amino acids. Here the CDR3 DNA is all that survives: 42 bases in frame from base 1. Trimming removed 3 bases from V and 3 bases from J, leaving 13 bases between the germline ends. What the work shows at the level of the full study, not this receptor alone: Compared with the aged group, more naive CD4+ T cells, fewer expanded clones and increased TCR diversity were shown by the long-lived group, suggesting age selection. Observed TCR beta diversity per million T cells fell roughly linearly with age, and a significant reduction was already apparent by age around 40. Bulk unsorted PBMC profiling prevented conclusive comparison of naive and antigen-experienced compartments. The CMV infection status of donors was not known, potentially confounding age-related changes in expanded clonotypes. Observed TCR beta diversity correlated strongly with the percentage of naive T cells measured by flow cytometry. Estimates of total diversity from one million sequenced T cells were regarded as lower bounds and underestimates.

This clonotype has at least ten counts. It lacks a known antigen. No per-base quality is available; no much larger clone lies one base away. Library construction relied on 5' RACE. For sequencing, an Illumina HiSeq 2500 was employed. A second about 7 to 11 cycle PCR used a sample-barcoded 5' primer and a J-beta primer mix. A unique molecular identifier was introduced onto each TCR beta cDNA molecule by a template-switch 5' adaptor carrying 12 random nucleotides. Each sample yielded at least 3 million CDR3-containing paired-end reads. The Mint cDNA synthesis kit, primed by a TRBC-specific oligonucleotide, was used to synthesize first-strand cDNA from all RNA. All cDNA was treated with uracil-DNA glycosylase and then went through a first 18-cycle PCR with the universal primers M1SS and BC2_uni_R. The paper's data handling went like this. Normalization of each sample was performed by random selection of 1 million high-quality reads, each carrying a distinct molecular identifier. Reads sharing molecular identifiers were discarded rather than binned into consensus sequences. CDR3 identification, clonotype clustering and error correction used MiTCR with a Q25 quality threshold and the strictest error-elimination algorithm. Lower-bound total TCR beta diversity was estimated with a nonparametric unseen species model using Euler transformation. The public reads were quality trimmed at Q25 with fastp and then assembled into clones with MiXCR by TCRdb, keeping productive beta chains. A single entry per CDR3 protein holds the most common genes and DNA from its merged rows. It is TCRdb's table, rather than the study itself, that gives the V and J calls and clone size. This sample has under 1 million distinct CDR3 sequences in its table, and roughly 44% of those were observed once. Nearly 20% of the sample goes to the ten largest clones.

Donors were 40 or so systemically healthy Caucasian individuals from Russia aged roughly 6 to 90 years. Each donor gave approximately 9.3 milliliters of peripheral blood, collected into EDTA-treated Vacutainer tubes. PBMCs were isolated by Ficoll-Paque density-gradient centrifugation, with at least 7 million obtained per sample. Total RNA, at least 5 micrograms per sample, was extracted from PBMCs with Trizol reagent. Naive CD45RAhigh/CD27high T cell percentages were measured by flow cytometry on a PBMC aliquot from every donor. The sequence links TRBV29-1 to TRBJ2-3, with the D gene uncertain. The sample comprised blood. The sequence was collected from a man aged 55 to 70 in good health. The CDR3 has the sequence CSVEISGTTDTQYF. The nucleotide sequence is given as TGCAGCGTTGAGATTTCAGGAACGACAGATACGCAGTATTTT.